This T cell receptor beta chain stems from a study of monozygotic twins with inflammatory bowel disease. TCRalpha along with TCRbeta cDNA was subjected to two nested PCRs lasting approximately 16 and 10 cycles. TCRdb reprocessed the 5' RACE reads, keeping one entry per CDR3 protein, no DNA. The ten top clones account for 2% to 2.5%, within a sample of 300,000 to 400,000 distinct CDR3 sequences. CDR1 and CDR2 from the germline V gene are LGHDT and YNNKEL (reference sequence). This CDR3 region has 13 residues. Sequenced material: blood. The origin of this receptor is a human donor with ulcerative colitis or Crohn's disease, or a healthy co-twin of an affected twin (not recorded which). The genes are TRBV3-1 and TRBJ1-2; TCRdb selects TRBD1, and the lack of DNA leaves this call unchecked. Here the CDR3 reads CASSPGTGTGYTF.